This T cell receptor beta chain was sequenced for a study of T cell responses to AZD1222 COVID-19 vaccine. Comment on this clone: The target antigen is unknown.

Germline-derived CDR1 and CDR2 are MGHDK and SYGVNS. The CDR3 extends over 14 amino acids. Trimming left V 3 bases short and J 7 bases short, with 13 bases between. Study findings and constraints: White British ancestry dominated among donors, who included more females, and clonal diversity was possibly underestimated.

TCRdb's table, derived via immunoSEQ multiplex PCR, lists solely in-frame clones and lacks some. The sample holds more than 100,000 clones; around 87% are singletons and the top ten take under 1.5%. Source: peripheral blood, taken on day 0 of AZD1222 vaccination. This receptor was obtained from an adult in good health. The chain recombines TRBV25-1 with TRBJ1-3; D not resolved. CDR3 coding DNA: TGTGCCAGCAGTGATGGTACCGTTGGGAACACCATATATTTT. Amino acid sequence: CASSDGTVGNTIYF.